The rows below give T cell receptor beta chains drawn from one sample of a study of T-cell reconstitution after alpha-beta-depleted transplantation in children. Via MiXCR, TCRdb re-called the PCR reads, giving one row per CDR3 protein. The sample holds hundreds of thousands of distinct CDR3 sequences; 10% to 15% are singletons and the top ten take over 2%. The sample consisted of PBMCs, mostly from graft donor cells, taken 360 days after TCRalphabeta/CD19-depleted stem cell transplant. These receptor sequences come from a male patient between 5 and 17 years old who had a stem cell transplant for acute myeloid leukemia, so the T cells may come from the graft donor. Each CDR3 is given with its conserved first and last residue. The order of the fields is J gene, V gene, CDR3 protein.

j_gene: TRBJ2-7
v_gene: TRBV14
CDR3aa: CASSPRLISYEQYF

j_gene: TRBJ2-3
v_gene: TRBV6-5
CDR3aa: CASSYYQGGKDTQYF

j_gene: TRBJ2-5
v_gene: TRBV7-2
CDR3aa: CASKAQGQETQYF

j_gene: TRBJ2-2
v_gene: TRBV7-9
CDR3aa: CASSSSGTGRTGELFF

j_gene: TRBJ2-1
v_gene: TRBV5-6
CDR3aa: CASSPFRRSNNEQFF

j_gene: TRBJ2-4
v_gene: TRBV9
CDR3aa: CASSVDRGYF

j_gene: TRBJ1-5
v_gene: TRBV29-1
CDR3aa: CSAERGVRANSNQPQHF

j_gene: TRBJ1-4
v_gene: TRBV7-9
CDR3aa: CASSNRGEKLFF

j_gene: TRBJ2-1
v_gene: TRBV29-1
CDR3aa: CSVVVPGLADNEQFF

j_gene: TRBJ2-1
v_gene: TRBV11-3
CDR3aa: CASSLGSKGLAPYNEQFF

j_gene: TRBJ2-5
v_gene: TRBV29-1
CDR3aa: CSVERGGKTQYF

j_gene: TRBJ1-1
v_gene: TRBV9
CDR3aa: CASSVGKTLLNTEAFF

j_gene: TRBJ1-6
v_gene: TRBV7-2
CDR3aa: CASSLDWNSPLHF

j_gene: TRBJ2-5
v_gene: TRBV14
CDR3aa: CASSQDGRTTETQYF

j_gene: TRBJ1-4
v_gene: TRBV12-3/TRBV12-4
CDR3aa: CASTTIQGYNEKLFF

j_gene: TRBJ2-1
v_gene: TRBV18
CDR3aa: CASSVRPDRDDYNEQFF